This section outlines one TCR beta chain sequence together with its context. Its antigen remains unidentified. One end of the junction varies from germline; a read error may be responsible. The CDR1 and CDR2 encoded by the germline V gene (reference sequence) are SEHNR and FQNEAQ. From the cysteine up to the phenylalanine, the CDR3 has a length of 15 residues. Kept here is only the CDR3 DNA, which spans 45 bases and is read in frame from base 1. The treatment or condition tag for this specimen amounts to: live attenuated yellow fever vaccine strain. A standard Ficoll-Paque protocol was used to isolate PBMCs from peripheral blood. Dynabeads CD4 and CD8 positive selection kits were used to isolate the CD4 and CD8 T-cell fractions. TriZol was used to extract RNA from bulk PBMCs, CD4 and CD8 fractions, and dextramer-positive and dextramer-negative fractions. This entry belongs to a study of T cells after yellow fever vaccination (dated by TCRdb to about 2019). Turning to the overall study: Libraries from fractions with low cell numbers were prepared with the SMART-Seq v4 Ultra Low Input RNA kit. To follow T-cell clones before and after both primary and booster YFV17D yellow fever vaccination, bulk TCR alpha and beta repertoires underwent longitudinal sequencing. Two healthy male donors, one aged 18 to 30 and one aged 30 to 40 years, were included in the cohort. Blood samples were taken at several timepoints before and after primary and secondary immunization, and bulk PBMC replicates and cell subsets were isolated. The investigation overall reported the following: After the booster, most clones that had expanded after primary vaccination were detected again (approximately 95% of CD4 and around nine tenths of CD8), suggesting broad maintenance of memory. A small share of clonotypes was detected in both CD4 and CD8 compartments, with the overlap likely arising from convergent recombination. The secondary T-cell response was found to be weaker but faster than the primary response, with a peak reached on day 5 rather than on day 15. Because only two donors were included in the study, the extent to which the findings can be generalized is limited. Computational filtering was needed because FACS-sorted repertoires could contain abundant contaminating clonotypes from the bulk population.

For sequencing, an Illumina NovaSeq 6000 was employed. TCR cDNA was synthesized by 5'RACE template switching, which introduced a universal primer site and unique molecular identifiers. Priming for cDNA synthesis came from both the TCR alpha and TCR beta constant segments. Library amplification used two PCR steps, and the second PCR step added sample barcodes and sequencing adapters. Sequencing of libraries was done on Illumina HiSeq 2500 (2x100 bp) or NovaSeq (2x150 bp). In the source study's methods: Reads were demultiplexed and collapsed into UMI consensus sequences with MIGEC, and V(D)J alignment was performed with MiXCR. Vaccine-responding clonotypes were defined with edgeR using replicate PBMC samples, requiring FDR below 0.01 and a log2 fold change above 5 up to day 15. Bulk clonotypes were assigned CD4 or CD8 identity according to which sequenced CD4 or CD8 repertoire held them at higher abundance. The public reads were reprocessed in TCRdb via fastp at Q25 and MiXCR, keeping in-frame beta chains. All rows with the same CDR3 protein become a single entry with the most common DNA and genes. The V and J calls and clone size come from TCRdb's table, not from the authors' own analysis. Counted in this sample were a few hundred thousand distinct CDR3 sequences; approximately 10% of them appeared once. Jointly, the top ten make up 3% to 3.5% of the sample.

Sequenced material: CD4+ T cells sorted from PBMCs, taken 5 days after the yellow fever booster vaccination. The receptor was isolated from a man aged 18-30 years who received the YFV17D yellow fever vaccine. Here the chain combines TRBV7-9 and TRBJ1-3; the D gene is not confidently resolved. CDR3 region: CAGSFEWASGNTIYF. The DNA is as follows: TGTGCCGGCAGCTTTGAGTGGGCCTCTGGAAACACCATATATTTT.